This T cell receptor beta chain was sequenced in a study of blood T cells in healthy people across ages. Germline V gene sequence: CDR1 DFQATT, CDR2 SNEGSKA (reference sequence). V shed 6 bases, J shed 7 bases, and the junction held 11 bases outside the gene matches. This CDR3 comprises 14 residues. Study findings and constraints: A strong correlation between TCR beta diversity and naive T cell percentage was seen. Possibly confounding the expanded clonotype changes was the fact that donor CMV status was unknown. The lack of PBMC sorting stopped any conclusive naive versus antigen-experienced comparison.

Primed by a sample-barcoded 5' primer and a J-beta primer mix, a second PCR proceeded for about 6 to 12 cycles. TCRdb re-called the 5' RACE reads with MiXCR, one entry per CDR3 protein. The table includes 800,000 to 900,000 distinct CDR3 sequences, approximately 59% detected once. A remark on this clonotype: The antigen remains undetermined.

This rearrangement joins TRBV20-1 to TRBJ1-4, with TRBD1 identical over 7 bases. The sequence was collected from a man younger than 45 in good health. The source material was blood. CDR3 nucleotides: TGCAGTGCGCCACGACAGGGAACGCGTGAAAAACTGTTTTTT. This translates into CSAPRQGTREKLFF.